This T cell receptor (beta chain) originates from a study of shared clonotypes between healthy human individuals. Using immunoSEQ multiplex PCR, the repertoire was profiled, and TCRdb retains in-frame clones only, with some absent. Seen here are over 1.5 million clones, 98% observed once, and the top ten hold approximately 0.44%. CD4+ cell separation produced CD45RA+ naive and CD45RA-negative memory subsets. The CDR3 loop spans 15 amino acids. Trimming removed 9 bases at V and 6 bases at J, with 21 bases between. Germline assignment: CDR1 MGHDK and CDR2 SYGVNS. The J gene is TRBJ1-5, the V gene TRBV25-1; maybe TRBD1 (5 bases). Input material: naive CD4+ T cells sorted from blood. Subset described: CD45RA+ positively selected. This receptor was obtained from a man aged 30 to 45 in good health. The CDR3 region is CARPQTEARGQPQHF. The CDR3, as DNA: TGTGCCAGACCCCAGACAGAGGCTCGGGGTCAGCCCCAGCATTTT.